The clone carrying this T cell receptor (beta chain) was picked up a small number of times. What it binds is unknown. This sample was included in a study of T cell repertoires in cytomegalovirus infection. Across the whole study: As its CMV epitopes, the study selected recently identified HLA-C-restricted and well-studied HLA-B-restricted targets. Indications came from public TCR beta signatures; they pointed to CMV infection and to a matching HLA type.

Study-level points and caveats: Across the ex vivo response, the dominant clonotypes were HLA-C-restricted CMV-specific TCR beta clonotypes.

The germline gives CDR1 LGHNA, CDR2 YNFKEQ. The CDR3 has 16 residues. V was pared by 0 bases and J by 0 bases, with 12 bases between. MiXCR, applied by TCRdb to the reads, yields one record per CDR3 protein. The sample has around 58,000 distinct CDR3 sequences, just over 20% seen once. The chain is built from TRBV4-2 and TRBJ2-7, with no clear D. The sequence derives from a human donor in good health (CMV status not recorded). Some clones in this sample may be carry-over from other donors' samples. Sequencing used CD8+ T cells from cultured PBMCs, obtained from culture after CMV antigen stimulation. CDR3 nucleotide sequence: TGTGCCAGCAGCCAAGACGCGGCCCTTAGCTCCTACGAGCAGTACTTC. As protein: CASSQDAALSSYEQYF.